These 21 T cell receptor beta chains came from one sample sequenced in a study of blood T cell repertoires in COVID-19. Assay: immunoSEQ multiplex PCR; the TCRdb copy retains only in-frame clones and omits some. The data show approximately 160,000 clones, 80% to 90% seen once. Sequenced: peripheral blood. The receptors originated from a woman aged 45-65 years in a cohort sampled during active or convalescent COVID-19.

The rearrangement uses TRBV19 and TRBJ1-2; 7 bases are shared with TRBD1. This CDR3 is 14 amino acids long. V lost 5 bases and J lost 4; bases outside the gene matches: 7. Germline V gene data show CDR1 as LNHDA and CDR2 as SQIVND (reference sequence). The CDR3 bases are TGTGCCAGTAGTGATCAGGGACAGTCCTATGGCTACACCTTC. Translating it yields CASSDQGQSYGYTF.

The rearrangement joins TRBV30 to TRBJ1-1; the match to TRBD1 covers 8 bases. The germline V gene encodes CDR1 GTSNPN and CDR2 SVGIG (reference sequence). J lost 4 bases, V lost 3 bases, and 4 bases had no gene match. This CDR3 has 13 amino acids. The CDR3 reads CAWSRGQSTEAFF. Written as DNA, the CDR3 is TGTGCCTGGAGCAGGGGGCAGAGCACTGAAGCTTTCTTT.

The chain is built from TRBV30 and TRBJ2-7, with D maybe TRBD2 (6 bases). The CDR3 extends over 13 amino acids. Per germline, CDR1 GTSNPN and CDR2 SVGIG (reference sequence). V was pared by 3 bases and J by 3 bases, with 12 bases between. The CDR3 sequence is CAWSVAGRYEQYF. The CDR3 DNA follows: TGTGCCTGGAGCGTGGCGGGGCGCTACGAGCAGTACTTC. The full variable domain, rest sourced from reference TRBV30 and TRBJ2-7, is SQTIHQWPATLVQPVGSPLSLECTVEGTSNPNLYWYRQAAGRGLQLLFYSVGIGQISSEVPQNLSASRPQDRQFILSSKKLLLSDSGFYLCAWSVAGRYEQYFGPGTRLTVT.

This clone was seen once. The CDR3 DNA reads as TGTGCCAGCAGCTTAGCGGGGGGAGTGACTGGCTACACCTTC. Amino acids: CASSLAGGVTGYTF. The chain uses TRBV7-2 and TRBJ1-2, with D maybe TRBD1 (5 bases). Germline V gene sequence: CDR1 SGHTA, CDR2 FQGNSA. Trimming pared 0 bases from V and 7 bases from J, leaving 12 bases between. The CDR3 extends over 14 amino acids.

The gene calls are TRBV3-1 (or the pseudogene TRBV3-2) and TRBJ1-1, with TRBD1 as a possible D gene (5 bases). Trimming cost V 7 bases and J 6 bases, with 15 bases left between them. The CDR3 has 13 amino acids. Per the germline V gene, CDR1 is LGHDT and CDR2 is YNNKEL (reference sequence). The CDR3 DNA sequence: TGTGCCAGCACTAACCCGACAGTGGCTGAAGCTTTCTTT. Protein product: CASTNPTVAEAFF.

The chain has TRBV6-6 and TRBJ2-7, with TRBD1 as a possible D gene (6 bases). CDR1 MNHNY and CDR2 SVGAGI come from the germline V gene (reference sequence). Trimming stripped 7 bases from V and 4 bases from J, with 11 bases between. The CDR3 contains 12 residues. The CDR3 loop reads CASNRERYEQYF. CDR3 bases: TGTGCCAGCAACAGGGAGAGGTACGAGCAGTACTTC.

This clone was observed once. The chain has TRBV11-2 and TRBJ1-2, with TRBD1 as a possible D gene (5 bases). In germline, CDR1 is SGHAT, CDR2 FQNNGV. The V end lost 4 bases, the J end lost 3 bases, and 15 bases lay between the germline ends. CDR3 length: 15 residues. CDR3 region: CASSSPTENYYGYTF. The CDR3, as DNA: TGTGCCAGCAGCTCGCCGACAGAAAATTACTATGGCTACACCTTC.

The rearrangement links TRBV6-5 to TRBJ2-3; D perhaps matches TRBD2 (5 bases). Per germline, CDR1 MNHEY and CDR2 SVGAGI. The CDR3 covers 12 residues. The CDR3 sequence is CAVGGFTDTQYF. CDR3 nucleotide sequence: TGTGCGGTTGGAGGATTCACAGATACGCAGTATTTT.

In this sample, this clone turned up a few times. The chain employs TRBV7-2 and TRBJ2-3, with a weak D call TRBD1 (5 bases). This CDR3 has 14 amino acids. Germline CDR1 and CDR2: SGHTA and FQGNSA. The V gene lost 6 bases and the J gene lost 0 bases, with 10 bases spanning the gap. Written as DNA, the CDR3 is TGTGCCAGCAGTTTACGACAGAGCACAGATACGCAGTATTTT. Translating it yields CASSLRQSTDTQYF.

This clone has more than one count but fewer than ten. V gene TRBV30 combines with J gene TRBJ2-2, with 8 bases aligning to TRBD2. Germline V gives CDR1 GTSNPN, CDR2 SVGIG (reference sequence). The CDR3 has 15 residues. The J segment lost 1 base and the V segment lost 8 bases, leaving 9 bases of the junction unmatched. The chain's CDR3 is CARGGAGGNTGELFF. The CDR3 DNA follows: TGTGCCCGGGGCGGTGCGGGGGGGAACACCGGGGAGCTGTTTTTT.

This clone has only one observation. The chain links TRBV21-1 to TRBJ1-5; the table's D call, TRBD1, was not checked against the DNA. TRBV21-1 is a pseudogene segment. CDR3 length: 18 amino acids. The CDR3 loop is CASSNQSRTGNGNQPQHF. In DNA, the CDR3 is TGTGCCAGCAGCAACCAAAGTAGAACAGGGAATGGAAATCAGCCCCAGCATTTT.

This clone was detected once. The genes are TRBV2 and TRBJ1-2, with TRBD1 matching over 9 bases. The CDR3 is 12 amino acids. The V gene end was trimmed by 7 bases and the J gene end by 10 bases; junction bases not matched to a gene: 7. The germline V gene has CDR1 SNHLY and CDR2 FYNNEI. CDR3 DNA sequence: TGTGCCAGCAACCGGGACAGGGACCTCTACACCTTC. It yields the protein CASNRDRDLYTF.

The chain joins TRBV27 to TRBJ2-6; tentative D call: TRBD2 (6 bases). This CDR3 has 15 residues. Germline V gene sequence: CDR1 MNHEY, CDR2 SMNVEV (reference sequence). Trimming removed 9 bases from V and 4 bases from J, with 16 bases in between. The DNA for the CDR3 is TGTGCCAGTAAAACCGGAGGGTCGGGGGCCAACGTCCTGACTTTC. Its protein product is CASKTGGSGANVLTF.

The J gene is TRBJ2-7, the V gene TRBV30; D possibly corresponds to TRBD2 (6 bases). From germline, CDR1 is GTSNPN and CDR2 SVGIG (reference sequence). The germline V and J ends were trimmed by 4 bases and 0 bases, with 16 bases remaining between them. The CDR3 spans 15 residues. CDR3 coding DNA: TGTGCCTGGAAAGTCGGGGGTCTCAGCTCCTACGAGCAGTACTTC. Amino acid sequence: CAWKVGGLSSYEQYF.

This chain joins TRBV24-1 and TRBJ1-1, with 10 bases aligning to TRBD1. Germline trimming cut 2 bases from V and 4 bases from J; bases unmatched to any gene: 6. CDR1 and CDR2 (germline): KGHDR, SFDVKD. There are 16 residues in the CDR3. The CDR3 DNA reads TGTGCCACCAGTGATTCGCCGGGACAGGGGTCCACTGAAGCTTTCTTT. Its translation: CATSDSPGQGSTEAFF.

The genes are TRBV5-1 and TRBJ1-1; 7 bases fit TRBD1. The germline CDR1 and CDR2 sequences are SGHRS and YFSETQ. Trimming removed 4 bases from V and 5 bases from J; junction bases left unmatched: 17. The CDR3 has 17 amino acids. In DNA, the CDR3 is TGCGCCAGCAGCCGTCAAACAGGGGCTAGGGGCTCGACTGAAGCTTTCTTT. Residues: CASSRQTGARGSTEAFF.

The J gene is TRBJ2-1, the V gene TRBV7-9; possibly TRBD1 for D (6 bases). Trimming took off 3 bases at V and 5 bases at J, with 14 bases between the two ends. This CDR3 has 15 residues. Per the germline V gene, CDR1 is SEHNR and CDR2 is FQNEAQ (reference sequence). The CDR3 reads CASSLSQGIHNEQFF. CDR3 DNA sequence: TGTGCCAGCAGCTTGTCGCAGGGGATACACAATGAGCAGTTCTTC.

The rearrangement links TRBV18 to TRBJ2-3; 9 bases agree with TRBD2. CDR3 size: 16 residues. Germline V gene lookup returns CDR1 KGHSH and CDR2 LQKENI. V shed 3 bases, J shed 4 bases, and the junction held 8 bases outside the gene matches. In DNA, the CDR3 is TGTGCCAGCTCACCTCCGGGACTAGCCAATCCAGATACGCAGTATTTT. It yields the protein CASSPPGLANPDTQYF.

The chain employs TRBV29-1 and TRBJ2-1; 7 bases map to TRBD2. V lost 5 bases and J lost 5; bases outside the gene matches: 9. Per the germline V gene, CDR1 is SQVTM and CDR2 is ANQGSEA. This CDR3 has 14 residues. For the CDR3, the DNA is TGCAGCGTTTCCGAACTAGCGAATCACAATGAGCAGTTCTTC. Translating gives CSVSELANHNEQFF.

This sequence joins TRBV6-6 and TRBJ2-3; 11 bases agree with TRBD2. Germline lookup yields CDR1 MNHNY and CDR2 SVGAGI (reference sequence). The ends lost 5 bases at V and 2 bases at J; junction bases unmatched: 6. The CDR3 spans 16 residues. The DNA of the CDR3 is TGTGCCAGCAGTCACGCACTAGCGGGGGTCACAGATACGCAGTATTTT. Translation: CASSHALAGVTDTQYF.

The chain has TRBV6-1 and TRBJ2-4; tentatively, D is TRBD1 (5 bases). V gave up 3 bases and J gave up 1 base, with 13 bases separating them. Germline lookup yields CDR1 MNHNS and CDR2 SASEGT. This CDR3 is built from 16 residues. The CDR3 coding sequence is TGTGCCAGCAGTGAGAGTAGGGGTAGTGCCAAAAACATTCAGTACTTC. It yields the protein CASSESRGSAKNIQYF.